Listed below are T cell receptor beta chains from one sample, sequenced in a study of T cell repertoires in ileal Crohn's disease. Data came from immunoSEQ multiplex PCR; TCRdb stores just in-frame clones and leaves some out. The data contain nearly 7,500 clones, approximately 74% of them singletons. The sample consisted of ileal tissue. The origin of the receptors is an adult with Crohn's disease. CDR3s include the opening cysteine and the closing phenylalanine or tryptophan. A D gene is named only where the DNA matches it firmly. Clone size is shown for a subset of rows, as once, few, many or a class of expanded clone.

v_call,d_call,j_call,clone_size,cdr3_nt,cdr3_aa
TRBV7-8,TRBD1,TRBJ2-2,-,TGTGCCAGCAGCCCAGGGACAGGGAAAACCGGGGAGCTGTTTTTT,CASSPGTGKTGELFF
TRBV7-2,TRBD2,TRBJ2-5,-,TGTGCCAGCAGCCCGAGCGGGGGGACCATACAGACCCAGTACTTC,CASSPSGGTIQTQYF
TRBV30,TRBD1,TRBJ1-5,-,TGTGCCTGGAGGGGACAGGGGGCAAATCAGCCCCAGCATTTT,CAWRGQGANQPQHF
TRBV6-4,-,TRBJ2-1,-,TGTGCCAGCAGTGATAGGTCGGGGGATTACAATGAGCAGTTCTTC,CASSDRSGDYNEQFF
TRBV19,-,TRBJ1-1,large,TGTGCCAGTAGTATTACGGTCTTGAACACTGAAGCTTTCTTT,CASSITVLNTEAFF
TRBV2,TRBD1,TRBJ1-2,-,TGTGCCAGCAGTCCCTTGTTAGGGGGCAGTATTGGCTACACCTTC,CASSPLLGGSIGYTF
TRBV30,-,TRBJ2-5,-,TGTGCCTGGAGTCGGGGATATCAAGAGACCCAGTACTTC,CAWSRGYQETQYF
TRBV5-1,TRBD2,TRBJ2-3,-,TGCGCCAGCAGCATCCGGTTGACTAGCGGGGGGAGGGCTAGCACAGATACGCAGTATTTT,CASSIRLTSGGRASTDTQYF
TRBV14,TRBD1,TRBJ2-7,-,TGTGCCAGCAGCCATGGGACAGTACCCTACGAGCAGTACTTC,CASSHGTVPYEQYF
TRBV30,-,TRBJ2-3,-,TGTGCCTGGGGCGGGGCGTACACAGATACGCAGTATTTT,CAWGGAYTDTQYF
TRBV21-1,-,TRBJ2-2,-,TGTGCCAGCAGCCCTTACCGGGACAGGGGGCGGGAGGACACCGGGGAGCTGTTTTTT,CASSPYRDRGREDTGELFF
TRBV4-3,TRBD1,TRBJ1-4,once,TGCGCCAGCAGCCGGCAAATTGGACAGGGATCGGAAAAACTGTTTTTT,CASSRQIGQGSEKLFF
TRBV10-3,-,TRBJ1-3,-,TGTGCCATCACCACAGGGCCTTCTGGAAACACCATATATTTT,CAITTGPSGNTIYF
TRBV4-3,-,TRBJ1-1,-,TGCGCCAGCAAGGACGGAGACTCAGGGGAATCAACTGAAGCTTTCTTT,CASKDGDSGESTEAFF
TRBV18,TRBD1,TRBJ1-1,-,TGTGCCAGCTCACCTGATTGGACAGGAGTTGAAGCTTTCTTT,CASSPDWTGVEAFF
TRBV5-4,-,TRBJ2-7,-,TGTGCCAGCAGCTTACAACTAACGAGCTCCTACGAGCAGTACTTC,CASSLQLTSSYEQYF
TRBV6-6,TRBD1,TRBJ1-2,once,TGTGCCAGCAGTTACCCAATTGGACAGGACTATGGCTACACCTTC,CASSYPIGQDYGYTF
TRBV5-6,TRBD2,TRBJ2-3,-,TGTGCCAGCAGCGGAAGCGGGGTAGGGGATACGCAGTATTTT,CASSGSGVGDTQYF
TRBV29-1,TRBD1,TRBJ1-1,-,TGCAGCGCTTCAGGGGGCGTGTTAACTGAAGCTTTCTTT,CSASGGVLTEAFF
TRBV4-2,TRBD1,TRBJ2-7,-,TGTGCCAGCAGCCAAGAAGACAGGGGCAACGAGCAGTACTTC,CASSQEDRGNEQYF
TRBV7-2,TRBD1,TRBJ2-2,few,TGTGCCAGCAGCTTACATCGGCAGGGGGCGGGGGAGCTGTTTTTT,CASSLHRQGAGELFF
TRBV27,-,TRBJ2-7,-,TGTGCCAGCAGTTTAATAGGGCTAGCTTCCTACGAGCAGTACTTC,CASSLIGLASYEQYF
TRBV19,-,TRBJ1-2,-,TGTGCCAGTAGTATGGGGCCTCCGGGCTACACCTTC,CASSMGPPGYTF